One sample yielded the 7 T cell receptor beta chains listed below, sequenced in a study of shared clonotypes between healthy human individuals. Clones were sequenced by immunoSEQ multiplex PCR, and TCRdb holds only the in-frame ones, with some missing. The sample gives millions of clones, over 85% of which show up once; under 0.15% is in the top ten. The source material was naive CD4+ T cells sorted from blood. Stated subset: CD45RA+ positively selected. All receptors come from a man aged 18-30 years in good health.

The rearrangement joins TRBV6-1 to TRBJ1-5; D not resolved. Germline values: CDR1 MNHNS, CDR2 SASEGT. This CDR3 is 12 amino acids long. Trimming stripped 7 bases from V and 2 bases from J, with 6 bases between. CDR3 protein: CASMEGNQPQHF. The CDR3 nucleotides are TGTGCCAGCATGGAGGGCAATCAGCCCCAGCATTTT.

The genes are TRBV5-1 and TRBJ2-7; tentative D call: TRBD2 (6 bases). V dropped 4 bases and J dropped 6 bases, with 20 bases sitting between them. This CDR3 comprises 15 residues. From germline, CDR1 is SGHRS and CDR2 YFSETQ. In DNA, the CDR3 is TGCGCCAGCAGCCCCAAGGAGGGAGGACGGGGCGAGCAGTACTTC. Translated: CASSPKEGGRGEQYF.

Only one count was recorded for this clone. This chain uses TRBV19 with TRBJ2-2, with D possibly being TRBD2 (6 bases). Trimming took 5 bases from V and 0 from J, leaving 13 bases between them. Germline V gives CDR1 LNHDA, CDR2 SQIVND (reference sequence). The CDR3 sequence is 16 residues long. The CDR3 DNA reads as TGTGCCAGTAGTGACCGACTAGGCGCGAACACCGGGGAGCTGTTTTTT. It translates to CASSDRLGANTGELFF.

The chain recombines TRBV6-6 with TRBJ2-2; 8 positions agree with TRBD1. Germline V gene data show CDR1 as MNHNY and CDR2 as SVGAGI (reference sequence). V dropped 10 bases and J dropped 7; count of bases not matched to a gene: 11. There are 14 residues in the CDR3. The CDR3 spells CATEAGGYIGELFF. The CDR3 nucleotides read TGTGCCACGGAGGCAGGGGGCTACATCGGGGAGCTGTTTTTT.

The genes are TRBV19 and TRBJ1-2, with 7 positions matching TRBD1. Germline trimming cut 5 bases from V and 4 bases from J; bases unmatched to any gene: 7. CDR3 length equals 14 residues. Germline lookup yields CDR1 LNHDA and CDR2 SQIVND (reference sequence). CDR3 amino acids: CASSRKSGGYGYTF. CDR3 sequence (DNA): TGTGCCAGTAGTCGAAAATCAGGGGGCTATGGCTACACCTTC.

The chain uses TRBV6-6 and TRBJ1-5; tentative D call: TRBD1 (5 bases). V was cut by 6 bases and J by 4 bases, with 16 bases left in between. The length of the CDR3 is 15 residues. The germline V gene has CDR1 MNHNY and CDR2 SVGAGI (reference sequence). The CDR3 bases are TGTGCCAGCAGCCCCACGGGGCAGCAGAATCAGCCCCAGCATTTT. Its translation: CASSPTGQQNQPQHF.

The chain links TRBV25-1 to TRBJ1-6; weak D call: TRBD1 (5 bases). Germline V gives CDR1 MGHDK, CDR2 SYGVNS. The CDR3 has 15 amino acids. V lost 8 bases and J 5 bases, leaving 16 bases between the germline ends. The CDR3 sequence is CASRENGGNNSPLHF. CDR3 sequence (DNA): TGTGCCAGCCGGGAAAATGGGGGAAATAATTCACCCCTCCACTTT. The full variable domain, rest sourced from reference TRBV25-1 and TRBJ1-6, is EADIYQTPRYLVIGTGKKITLECSQTMGHDKMYWYQQDPGMELHLIHYSYGVNSTEKGDLSSESTVSRIRTEHFPLTLESARPSHTSQYLCASRENGGNNSPLHFGNGTRLTVT.